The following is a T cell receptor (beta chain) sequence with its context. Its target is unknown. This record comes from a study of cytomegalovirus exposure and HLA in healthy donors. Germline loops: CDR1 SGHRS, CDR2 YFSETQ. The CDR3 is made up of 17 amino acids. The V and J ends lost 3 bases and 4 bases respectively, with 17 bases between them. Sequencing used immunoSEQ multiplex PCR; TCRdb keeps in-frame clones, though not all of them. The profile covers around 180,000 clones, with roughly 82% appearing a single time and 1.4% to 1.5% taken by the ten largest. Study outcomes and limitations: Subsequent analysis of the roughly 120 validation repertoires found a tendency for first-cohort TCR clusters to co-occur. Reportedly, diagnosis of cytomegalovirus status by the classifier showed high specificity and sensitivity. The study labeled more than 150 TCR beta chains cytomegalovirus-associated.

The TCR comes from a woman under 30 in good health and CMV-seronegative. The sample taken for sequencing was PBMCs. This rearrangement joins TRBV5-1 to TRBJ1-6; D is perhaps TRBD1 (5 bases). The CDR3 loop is CASSSSPTGDYNSPLHF. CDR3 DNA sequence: TGCGCCAGCAGCTCCAGTCCTACAGGAGATTATAATTCACCCCTCCACTTT.